This entry lists 29 T cell receptor beta chains sequenced from one sample in a study of T cells in Graves' hyperthyroidism and ophthalmopathy. TCR beta CDR3 regions were amplified from RNA. During a first-round RT-PCR of the TCR CDR3, the HTBI primer set was used. TCRdb analysed the multiplex PCR reads with MiXCR anew, one entry per CDR3 protein. The sample holds approximately 320,000 distinct CDR3 sequences, approximately 17% seen once. Sequenced material: blood. Source of these receptors: a man aged 25-40 years with Graves' hyperthyroidism.

The chain uses TRBV9 and TRBJ2-3; 7 nucleotides match TRBD2. Per the germline V gene, CDR1 is SGDLS and CDR2 is YYNGEE. The CDR3 runs 16 residues. V lost 0 bases to trimming and J lost 6 bases; unmatched junction nucleotides: 10. CDR3 in DNA: TGTGCCAGCAGCGTAGGCCTAGCGGACCCCGGGGATACGCAGTATTTT. Encoded protein: CASSVGLADPGDTQYF.

This clonotype was counted many times. V and J are TRBV30 and TRBJ2-7; weak D call: TRBD1 (5 bases). Trimming left V 0 bases short and J 0 bases short, with 12 bases between. CDR1 and CDR2 (germline): GTSNPN, SVGIG (reference sequence). This CDR3 contains 15 residues. DNA of the CDR3: TGTGCCTGGAGTGTAGGACACCCGAGCTCCTACGAGCAGTACTTC. It is translated as CAWSVGHPSSYEQYF. The complete variable domain, with remaining parts taken from reference TRBV30 and TRBJ2-7, reads SQTIHQWPATLVQPVGSPLSLECTVEGTSNPNLYWYRQAAGRGLQLLFYSVGIGQISSEVPQNLSASRPQDRQFILSSKKLLLSDSGFYLCAWSVGHPSSYEQYFGPGTRLTVT.

This clonotype was seen only a few times. The rearrangement uses TRBV5-4 and TRBJ2-3; TRBD2 matches at 12 bases. Germline CDR1 reads SGHNT; CDR2 reads YYREEE (reference sequence). The V and J ends lost 3 bases and 6 bases, in that order; junction bases with no gene match: 8. There are 16 residues in the CDR3. This CDR3 is CASSSLGLAGKDTQYF. The CDR3 DNA is TGTGCCAGCAGCTCGCTAGGACTAGCGGGAAAGGATACGCAGTATTTT.

In this sample, this clonotype turned up many times. V gene TRBV4-1 combines with J gene TRBJ2-3; 8 bases align to TRBD2. The germline CDR1 and CDR2 sequences are MGHRA and YSYEKL. The CDR3 loop spans 17 amino acids. Losses at the gene ends were 4 bases for V and 0 bases for J; bases not matched to a gene: 9. The CDR3 DNA reads as TGCGCCAGCAGCCCATGGACTAGCAAAACTAGCACAGATACGCAGTATTTT. It encodes CASSPWTSKTSTDTQYF.

The CDR3, as DNA: TGTGCCAGCTCACCAATCCCGCAACGCCATGAAAAACTGTTTTTT. As protein: CASSPIPQRHEKLFF. This chain uses TRBV18 with TRBJ1-4; no reliable D call. Germline lookup yields CDR1 KGHSH and CDR2 LQKENI. The CDR3 has 15 amino acids. V was trimmed by 2 bases and J by 6 bases, leaving 13 bases between them.

This clonotype was seen more than once but under ten times. V and J are TRBV10-3 and TRBJ2-1; 8 nucleotides line up with TRBD1. Germline loops: CDR1 ENHRY, CDR2 SYGVKD. The CDR3 loop spans 17 amino acids. The ends lost 2 bases at V and 0 bases at J; junction bases unmatched: 6. The CDR3 region has the DNA TGTGCCATCAGTGAGACCAACAGGGGGAGCTCCTACAATGAGCAGTTCTTC. Translating it yields CAISETNRGSSYNEQFF.

This clonotype was seen many times. V and J are TRBV18 and TRBJ1-3; D gene unclear. Per germline, CDR1 KGHSH and CDR2 LQKENI. The CDR3 spans 15 residues. V was cut by 3 bases and J by 2 bases, with 11 bases left in between. CDR3 DNA sequence: TGTGCCAGCTCACCCTCGGCTCTCCCTGGAAACACCATATATTTT. This translates into CASSPSALPGNTIYF.

This clonotype was recorded a few times. V usage is TRBV27 and J usage is TRBJ2-4, with D tentatively TRBD1 or TRBD2 (5 bases each). The CDR3 consists of 14 residues. The germline V and J ends were trimmed by 6 bases and 6 bases, with 15 bases remaining between them. Germline CDR1 is MNHEY and CDR2 is SMNVEV (reference sequence). For the CDR3, the DNA is TGTGCCAGCAGCCGCTCGAGGGGTGGAAACATTCAGTACTTC. Translating it yields CASSRSRGGNIQYF.

This clonotype was found a few times. The chain has TRBV7-2 and TRBJ2-5; D may be TRBD1 (6 bases). This CDR3 comprises 15 residues. V lost 3 bases and J 0 bases, leaving 11 bases between the germline ends. CDR1 and CDR2 (germline): SGHTA, FQGNSA. CDR3 coding DNA: TGTGCCAGCAGCTTCTACAGGGAGTACCAAGAGACCCAGTACTTC. It yields the protein CASSFYREYQETQYF. Looking up the rest from reference TRBV7-2 and TRBJ2-5 gives the full variable domain: GAGVSQSPSNKVTEKGKDVELRCDPISGHTALYWYRQSLGQGLEFLIYFQGNSAPDKSGLPSDRFSAERTGGSVSTLTIQRTQQEDSAVYLCASSFYREYQETQYFGPGTRLLVL.

This clonotype was found many times. This rearrangement joins TRBV15 to TRBJ2-3, with D unclear. V was cut by 2 bases and J by 2 bases, with 5 bases left in between. The CDR3 runs to 13 residues. Germline CDR1 and CDR2: LNHNV and YYDKDF (reference sequence). Here the CDR3 DNA reads TGTGCCACCAGCAGAAGGACCACAGATACGCAGTATTTT. Protein product: CATSRRTTDTQYF.

The chain combines TRBV13 with TRBJ1-6; D is unclear. CDR1 is PRHDT, CDR2 FYEKMQ, per germline (reference sequence). This CDR3 contains 12 residues. Trimming took 6 bases from V and 8 from J, leaving 8 bases between them. The CDR3 region is CASSRAYSPLHF. CDR3 DNA: TGTGCCAGCAGTCGAGCCTATTCACCCCTCCACTTT.

The sample holds many counts of this clonotype. The CDR3 region is CASSSENQPQHF. The CDR3, as DNA: TGTGCCAGCAGCTCCGAGAATCAGCCCCAGCATTTT. The chain recombines TRBV12-3 or TRBV12-4 with TRBJ1-5; D remains ambiguous. Trimming took off 6 bases at V and 4 bases at J, with 7 bases between the two ends. This CDR3 spans 12 amino acids.

This clonotype was seen more than once but under ten times. This clone may be a read error of a much larger clone one base away. The V and J genes are TRBV7-8 and TRBJ2-1, with D unresolved. CDR1 and CDR2 from the germline V gene are SGHVS and FQNEAQ. There are 14 residues in the CDR3. In DNA form, the CDR3 reads TGTGCCCGCAGCTACCCCGTTTGGGTCAATGAGCAGTTCTTC. Encoded protein: CARSYPVWVNEQFF.

V usage is TRBV6-2 or TRBV6-3 and J usage is TRBJ2-1; 11 bases line up with TRBD2. The length of the CDR3 is 15 residues. With 6 bases clipped from V and 7 bases from J, the junction kept 8 bases outside the gene matches. Germline V gene lookup returns CDR1 MNHEY and CDR2 SVGEGT. In DNA, the CDR3 is TGTGCCAGCAGCCCACTAGCGGGAGCTGGGAATGAGCAGTTCTTC. This sequence encodes CASSPLAGAGNEQFF.

In its sample, this clonotype was seen once. This chain links TRBV20-1 with TRBJ2-7; 10 positions match TRBD1. Per the germline V gene, CDR1 is DFQATT and CDR2 is SNEGSKA (reference sequence). Trimming at V came to 2 bases and at J to 5 bases, leaving 9 bases not matched to a gene. The CDR3 spans 15 residues. For the CDR3, the DNA is TGCAGTGCTAGAACAGGGACAGGGGATTCCAACGAGCAGTACTTC. Protein: CSARTGTGDSNEQYF.

The V gene is TRBV5-6, the J gene TRBJ2-7, with D possibly matching TRBD2 (6 bases). The V gene lost 0 bases and the J gene lost 8 bases, with 15 bases spanning the gap. CDR3 length equals 14 residues. From germline, CDR1 is SGHDT and CDR2 YYEEEE. CDR3 in amino acids: CASSLARDSSQQYF. CDR3 sequence (DNA): TGTGCCAGCAGCTTGGCCAGGGACTCCAGCCAGCAGTACTTC.

This clonotype has just a few counts. The V and J genes are TRBV19 and TRBJ1-5, with unresolved D. CDR1 is LNHDA, CDR2 SQIVND, per germline (reference sequence). V was pared by 3 bases and J by 2 bases, with 8 bases between. The CDR3 runs 14 residues. CDR3 coding DNA: TGTGCCAGTAGTATGAACAGCGGCAATCAGCCCCAGCATTTT. Amino acid sequence: CASSMNSGNQPQHF.

The chain couples TRBV4-1 to TRBJ2-7; D is perhaps TRBD2 (5 bases). CDR1 is MGHRA, CDR2 YSYEKL, per germline. The CDR3 runs 13 residues. V was pared by 3 bases and J by 0 bases, with 6 bases between. The CDR3 sequence: CASSHTSSYEQYF. CDR3 nucleotide sequence: TGCGCCAGCAGCCATACTAGCTCCTACGAGCAGTACTTC.

This clonotype was seen many times. This chain connects TRBV6-2 or TRBV6-3 to TRBJ2-4, with 12 bases that match TRBD1. This CDR3 contains 16 residues. Germline V gene lookup returns CDR1 MNHEY and CDR2 SVGEGT. V dropped 4 bases and J dropped 9; count of bases not matched to a gene: 10. The CDR3 DNA follows: TGTGCCAGCAGTTCCCGGGACAGGGGGCCTCGCCGCATTCAGTACTTC. Translated: CASSSRDRGPRRIQYF.

The chain couples TRBV24-1 to TRBJ1-5; D unclear. V dropped 5 bases and J dropped 5 bases, with 12 bases sitting between them. The CDR3 is 14 residues long. Germline assignment: CDR1 KGHDR and CDR2 SFDVKD. The chain's CDR3 is CATSGAAGDQPQHF. The CDR3 DNA reads as TGTGCCACCAGTGGGGCCGCGGGCGATCAGCCCCAGCATTTT.

This clonotype was picked up a small number of times. The chain links TRBV7-9 to TRBJ1-1; 11 bases line up with TRBD1. CDR1 and CDR2 from the germline V gene are SEHNR and FQNEAQ (reference sequence). J gave up 5 bases and V 4 bases, and 3 bases lay outside the gene matches. The CDR3 sequence is 14 residues long. As DNA, the CDR3 is TGTGCCAGCAGCTCCGGGACAGGGGGGACTGAAGCTTTCTTT. Protein product: CASSSGTGGTEAFF. Full variable domain (missing parts from reference TRBV7-9 and TRBJ1-1): DTGVSQNPRHKITKRGQNVTFRCDPISEHNRLYWYRQTLGQGPEFLTYFQNEAQLEKSRLLSDRFSAERPKGSFSTLEIQRTEQGDSAMYLCASSSGTGGTEAFFGQGTRLTVV.

This clonotype appeared many times. The V and J genes are TRBV7-3 and TRBJ2-1; 15 bases fit TRBD2. The CDR3 is made up of 18 amino acids. The germline V gene has CDR1 SGHTA and CDR2 FQGTGA. Trimming at V came to 1 base and at J to 4 bases, leaving 5 bases not matched to a gene. CDR3 sequence: CASSLSWTSGRDYNEQFF. The CDR3 bases are TGTGCCAGCAGCTTAAGTTGGACTAGCGGGAGGGATTACAATGAGCAGTTCTTC. The entire variable domain, with the rest obtained from reference TRBV7-3 and TRBJ2-1, is as follows: GAGVSQTPSNKVTEKGKYVELRCDPISGHTALYWYRQSLGQGPEFLIYFQGTGAADDSGLPNDRFFAVRPEGSVSTLKIQRTERGDSAVYLCASSLSWTSGRDYNEQFFGPGTRLTVL.

This clonotype was counted only a few times. The chain joins TRBV6-1 to TRBJ1-4; D might be TRBD1 (5 bases). This CDR3 has 13 residues. Between the trimmed V and J ends, which lost 8 bases and 3 bases, there was a span of 10 bases. Germline CDR1 reads MNHNS; CDR2 reads SASEGT. This CDR3 is CASHGQSNEKLFF. CDR3 bases: TGTGCCAGCCACGGACAATCTAATGAAAAACTGTTTTTT.

This clonotype came up a few times. The chain carries TRBV12-3 or TRBV12-4 and TRBJ2-2; 8 nucleotides agree with TRBD1. V lost 5 bases, J lost 6 bases, and 2 bases stayed unmatched. This CDR3 spans 13 amino acids. The CDR3 spells CASSGQGPGELFF. The CDR3 DNA reads TGTGCCAGCAGTGGACAGGGCCCCGGGGAGCTGTTTTTT.

The chain uses TRBV10-1 and TRBJ2-1; unclear D gene. The CDR3 is 16 amino acids. V was clipped by 3 bases and J by 5 bases, with 17 bases between them. Germline assignment: CDR1 WNHNN and CDR2 SYGVQD (reference sequence). This chain's CDR3 is CASSEQDGYANNEQFF. In DNA, the CDR3 is TGCGCCAGCAGTGAACAAGACGGATACGCCAACAATGAGCAGTTCTTC.

At least ten counts were recorded for this clonotype. V is TRBV11-2 and J is TRBJ2-1; D remains unclear. Germline CDR1 SGHAT, CDR2 FQNNGV. This CDR3 is 14 amino acids long. V was clipped by 10 bases and J by 7 bases, with 20 bases between them. The CDR3 DNA follows: TGTGCCACCCGAGCGACCGATACCTGGAATGAGCAGTTCTTC. This codes for CATRATDTWNEQFF.

In this sample, this clonotype turned up a few times. The V and J genes are TRBV27 and TRBJ1-4; 11 bases agree with TRBD1. CDR3 length: 15 amino acids. V lost 5 bases, J lost 6 bases, and 5 bases stayed unmatched. CDR1 and CDR2 from the germline V gene are MNHEY and SMNVEV (reference sequence). CDR3 in DNA: TGTGCCAGCAGTGGACGGGACAGGGGGGATGAAAAACTGTTTTTT. This sequence encodes CASSGRDRGDEKLFF.

Many counts were recorded for this clonotype. The V and J genes are TRBV6-1 and TRBJ2-7, with D perhaps TRBD2 (5 bases). The CDR3 is 15 residues long. From germline, CDR1 is MNHNS and CDR2 SASEGT. V lost 3 bases, J lost 0 bases, and 12 bases lay in between. CDR3 in DNA: TGTGCCAGCAGTGAGCCCTATGGGAGCTCCTACGAGCAGTACTTC. Protein sequence: CASSEPYGSSYEQYF.

This chain uses TRBV7-9 with TRBJ1-1, with a tentative D call TRBD1 (6 bases). The CDR3 runs to 18 residues. Trimming removed 2 bases at V and 0 bases at J, with 19 bases between. Germline V lookup: CDR1 SEHNR, CDR2 FQNEAQ (reference sequence). The CDR3: CASSLKGYRDTLNTEAFF. As DNA, the CDR3 is TGTGCCAGCAGCTTAAAAGGCTACCGGGACACCTTGAACACTGAAGCTTTCTTT.